The 18 T cell receptor beta chains below all came from one sample that was sequenced in a study of control samples from healthy donors and cancer patients. Clones were sequenced by immunoSEQ multiplex PCR, and TCRdb holds only the in-frame ones, with some missing. Of about 95,000 clones detected, less than 90% appear once; the ten largest clones hold roughly an eighth. The sequencing sample was made of blood. The receptors here all came from a woman aged 70 to 79 in good health.

Comments on this clone: Different DNA sequences within this sample yield the same CDR3. The chain has TRBV3-1 (or the pseudogene TRBV3-2) and TRBJ1-1, with D perhaps matching TRBD1 (5 bases). This CDR3 has 14 residues. Germline V gene lookup returns CDR1 LGHDT and CDR2 YNNKEL (reference sequence). V lost 4 bases and J 4 bases, leaving 13 bases between the germline ends. CDR3 sequence (DNA): TGTGCCAGCAGCCCCTCCGGGGGGGGCACTGAAGCTTTCTTT. It specifies CASSPSGGGTEAFF.

The chain combines TRBV27 with TRBJ2-4, with D unresolved. CDR1 and CDR2 (germline): MNHEY, SMNVEV (reference sequence). V was shortened by 6 bases and J by 0 bases, with 6 bases between the two germline ends. The CDR3 totals 13 residues. CDR3 region: CASRDLAKNIQYF. CDR3 coding DNA: TGTGCCAGCAGAGATTTAGCCAAAAACATTCAGTACTTC.

For the CDR3, the DNA is TGTGCCAGCAGCCCCTGGGGTGTCACTGAAGCTTTCTTT. Its protein is CASSPWGVTEAFF. The V and J genes are TRBV5-6 and TRBJ1-1; D call uncertain. CDR1 and CDR2 from the germline V gene are SGHDT and YYEEEE. Trimming stripped 4 bases from V and 4 bases from J, with 11 bases between. CDR3 length equals 13 residues.

The chain joins TRBV30 to TRBJ1-2; D might be TRBD1 (5 bases). This CDR3 region has 13 residues. Germline V gives CDR1 GTSNPN, CDR2 SVGIG (reference sequence). The CDR3: CAKWTNTGYGYTF. Written as DNA, the CDR3 is TGTGCTAAATGGACAAATACCGGGTATGGCTACACCTTC.

V and J are TRBV11-2 and TRBJ1-5; 9 nucleotides agree with TRBD1. Germline CDR1 is SGHAT and CDR2 is FQNNGV. Unmatched junction bases numbered 5, after V lost 5 bases and J lost 0 bases. CDR3 length equals 16 residues. Here the CDR3 DNA reads TGTGCCAGCAGCCTGGGGACAGGGAATAGCAATCAGCCCCAGCATTTT. It is translated as CASSLGTGNSNQPQHF.

The chain combines TRBV6-5 with TRBJ1-2, with D uncertain. This CDR3 contains 12 residues. Trimming took off 5 bases at V and 0 bases at J, with 4 bases between the two ends. Germline V lookup: CDR1 MNHEY, CDR2 SVGAGI. CDR3 in amino acids: CASSPPNYGYTF. The CDR3 DNA follows: TGTGCCAGCAGTCCCCCTAACTATGGCTACACCTTC.

J is TRBJ1-5 and V is TRBV5-6; D remains ambiguous. CDR1 and CDR2 from the germline V gene are SGHDT and YYEEEE. The V end lost 0 bases, the J end lost 7 bases, and 5 bases lay between the germline ends. CDR3 length: 12 amino acids. CDR3 bases: TGTGCCAGCAGCTTGGCCAACCAGCCCCAGCATTTT. This encodes CASSLANQPQHF. The entire variable domain, with the rest obtained from reference TRBV5-6 and TRBJ1-5, is as follows: DAGVTQSPTHLIKTRGQQVTLRCSPKSGHDTVSWYQQALGQGPQFIFQYYEEEERQRGNFPDRFSGHQFPNYSSELNVNALLLGDSALYLCASSLANQPQHFGDGTRLSIL.

This sequence joins TRBV7-9 and TRBJ1-6, with a possible D match to TRBD1 (6 bases). CDR3 length: 16 amino acids. V was cut by 4 bases and J by 0 bases, with 10 bases left in between. In germline, CDR1 is SEHNR, CDR2 FQNEAQ (reference sequence). CDR3 nucleotide sequence: TGTGCCAGCAGCTCTGGGACAAGCTCCTATAATTCACCCCTCCACTTT. Protein sequence: CASSSGTSSYNSPLHF.

The V call is TRBV9, the J call TRBJ1-3; D gene ambiguous. Germline loops: CDR1 SGDLS, CDR2 YYNGEE. Trimming took off 0 bases at V and 0 bases at J, with 10 bases between the two ends. The CDR3 consists of 16 residues. The CDR3 here is CASSVAPTTSGNTIYF. CDR3 coding DNA: TGTGCCAGCAGCGTAGCTCCGACTACCTCTGGAAACACCATATATTTT.

The table lists this clone with a count of one. The rearrangement uses TRBV29-1 and TRBJ2-7; D perhaps matches TRBD2 (7 bases). The length of the CDR3 is 12 residues. Germline V gives CDR1 SQVTM, CDR2 ANQGSEA. V was clipped by 4 bases and J by 3 bases, with 10 bases between them. The CDR3 DNA is TGCAGCGTTGGGGGGGGCAACTACGAGCAGTACTTC. This gives the protein CSVGGGNYEQYF.

V gene TRBV6-5 combines with J gene TRBJ2-1; TRBD1 agrees at 8 bases. The trim removed 7 bases at V and 6 bases at J, leaving 8 bases unmatched. Germline lookup yields CDR1 MNHEY and CDR2 SVGAGI. The CDR3 totals 14 residues. The CDR3 DNA is TGTGCCAGCAACCTTAAAGGGACAGGCAATGAGCAGTTCTTC. Protein product: CASNLKGTGNEQFF.

The rearrangement joins TRBV7-8 to TRBJ1-5, with no clear D. Trimming removed 5 bases from V and 4 bases from J, with 6 bases in between. Germline-derived CDR1 and CDR2 are SGHVS and FQNEAQ. The CDR3 spans 12 residues. The DNA of the CDR3 is TGTGCCAGCAGCCACACGAATCAGCCCCAGCATTTT. Translated: CASSHTNQPQHF.

The chain joins TRBV19 to TRBJ1-1; possible D gene TRBD1, 5 bases. Germline V gives CDR1 LNHDA, CDR2 SQIVND (reference sequence). The CDR3 contains 13 residues. The germline V and J ends were trimmed by 11 bases and 0 bases, with 13 bases remaining between them. CDR3 region: CAGRQNMNTEAFF. The CDR3 bases are TGTGCCGGGCGACAGAATATGAACACTGAAGCTTTCTTT.

The V gene is TRBV3-1 (or the pseudogene TRBV3-2), the J gene TRBJ2-2, with TRBD1 matching over 9 bases. The germline CDR1 and CDR2 sequences are LGHDT and YNNKEL (reference sequence). CDR3 size: 16 residues. Unmatched junction bases numbered 9, after V lost 8 bases and J lost 2 bases. As DNA, the CDR3 is TGTGCCAGCGTCCCCGGGACAGGGTACAACACCGGGGAGCTGTTTTTT. Amino acid sequence: CASVPGTGYNTGELFF.

The chain employs TRBV5-6 and TRBJ1-6; D ambiguous. V was shortened by 4 bases and J by 7 bases, with 12 bases between the two germline ends. The germline V gene encodes CDR1 SGHDT and CDR2 YYEEEE. This CDR3 has 14 residues. The CDR3 DNA follows: TGTGCCAGCAGCCAACCCCCCAGGAATTCACCCCTCCACTTT. It translates to CASSQPPRNSPLHF. Filled out from reference TRBV5-6 and TRBJ1-6, the complete variable domain reads DAGVTQSPTHLIKTRGQQVTLRCSPKSGHDTVSWYQQALGQGPQFIFQYYEEEERQRGNFPDRFSGHQFPNYSSELNVNALLLGDSALYLCASSQPPRNSPLHFGNGTRLTVT.

The chain is built from TRBV5-1 and TRBJ2-1; D may be TRBD2 (5 bases). The CDR3 sequence is 15 residues long. Germline V gene sequence: CDR1 SGHRS, CDR2 YFSETQ. Trimming cost V 0 bases and J 3 bases, with 10 bases left between them. CDR3 sequence reads: CASSLDEGSYNEQFF. The CDR3 coding sequence is TGCGCCAGCAGCTTGGATGAGGGTAGCTACAATGAGCAGTTCTTC.

The rearrangement links TRBV5-6 to TRBJ1-4; a possible D gene is TRBD1 (6 bases). This CDR3 is 15 amino acids long. Germline values: CDR1 SGHDT, CDR2 YYEEEE. The V end was cut by 3 bases, the J end by 5 bases, with 14 bases between. The DNA of the CDR3 is TGTGCCAGCAGCTACTCCGGGACAAAGAATGAAAAACTGTTTTTT. Amino acid sequence: CASSYSGTKNEKLFF. The full variable domain, rest sourced from reference TRBV5-6 and TRBJ1-4, is DAGVTQSPTHLIKTRGQQVTLRCSPKSGHDTVSWYQQALGQGPQFIFQYYEEEERQRGNFPDRFSGHQFPNYSSELNVNALLLGDSALYLCASSYSGTKNEKLFFGSGTQLSVL.

The rearrangement uses TRBV15 and TRBJ1-1; D remains ambiguous. This CDR3 is built from 15 residues. Germline assignment: CDR1 LNHNV and CDR2 YYDKDF (reference sequence). The V end lost 3 bases, the J end lost 1 base, and 12 bases lay between the germline ends. CDR3 in DNA: TGTGCCACCAGCAGTTTACAGAGACAGAACACTGAAGCTTTCTTT. This sequence encodes CATSSLQRQNTEAFF.